The entry below gives a single T cell receptor beta chain sequence along with its context. V shed 3 bases, J shed 1 base, and the junction held 28 bases outside the gene matches. The CDR3 loop spans 24 amino acids. Looked up from germline, CDR1 is LGHDT and CDR2 is YNNKEL (reference sequence). Generated by immunoSEQ multiplex PCR, the TCRdb table keeps only in-frame clones and is missing some. The sample lists 150,000 to 200,000 clones, almost 85% occurring once. The sample originates from a study of blood T cell repertoires in COVID-19. Across the study: Collection of acute and convalescent COVID-19 samples took place in the United States, Italy and Spain. Nucleic acid was either cDNA or gDNA, and it came from T cells, B-cell-depleted T cells, or PBMCs.

Participant age was roughly 18 to 100 years, and participants resided in 24 US areas. Recovered status applied to Cohort 3 donors who had two consecutive negative PCRs. It also applied to those with clearance or with symptom resolution. The V call is TRBV3-1 (or the pseudogene TRBV3-2), the J call TRBJ2-4, with 9 bases fitting TRBD1. Sequenced material: PBMCs or T cells enriched from blood (not recorded which). This TCR was recovered from a man aged 45-65 years who had recovered from COVID-19. The CDR3 region is CASSHYPHTTGQGLRIRAKNIQYF. The CDR3 nucleotides read TGTGCCAGCAGCCATTATCCCCACACCACGGGACAGGGTCTTAGGATAAGGGCCAAAAACATTCAGTACTTC.